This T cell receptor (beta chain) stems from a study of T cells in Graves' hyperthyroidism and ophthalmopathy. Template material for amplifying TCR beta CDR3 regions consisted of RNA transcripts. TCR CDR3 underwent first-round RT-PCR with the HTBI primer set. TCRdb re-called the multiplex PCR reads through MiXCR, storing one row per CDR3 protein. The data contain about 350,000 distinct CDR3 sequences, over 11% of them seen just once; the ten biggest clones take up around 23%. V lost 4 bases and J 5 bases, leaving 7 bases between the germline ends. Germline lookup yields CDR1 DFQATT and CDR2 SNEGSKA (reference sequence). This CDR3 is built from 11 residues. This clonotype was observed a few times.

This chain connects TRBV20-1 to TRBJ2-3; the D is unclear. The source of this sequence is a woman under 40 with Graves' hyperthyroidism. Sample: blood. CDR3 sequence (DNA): TGCAGTGCTACACATAGAGATACGCAGTATTTT. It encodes CSATHRDTQYF.